The 32 T cell receptor beta chains below come from one sample, sequenced in a study of T cell responses to AZD1222 COVID-19 vaccine (dated by TCRdb to the early 2020s). The library was obtained by the immunoSEQ multiplex PCR assay. The table was pulled from immuneACCESS by TCRdb, which kept in-frame rearrangements only. Such tables lose some clones; where checked, under half of the loss comes from unresolved V genes, and the rest has no known cause. This sample lists fewer than 120,000 clones; roughly 90% were detected once. Clones ranked in the top ten supply roughly 7% of the sample. The label giving this sample's time point can be read as: baseline before first vaccination. This sample comprised peripheral blood, obtained on day 0 of AZD1222 vaccination. The receptors were gathered from an adult in good health.

This chain uses TRBV10-1 with TRBJ1-2; D uncertain. CDR1 is WNHNN, CDR2 SYGVQD, per germline (reference sequence). Trimming took off 0 bases at V and 8 bases at J, with 19 bases between the two ends. The CDR3 sequence is 16 residues long. CDR3 bases: TGCGCCAGCAGTGAGTCGGCCCGGGCGAAGGAGGGAGGCTACACCTTC. Translated, it gives CASSESARAKEGGYTF.

The chain couples TRBV7-8 to TRBJ2-1, with 9 bases identical to TRBD2. The CDR3 runs to 16 residues. Germline V CDR1 and CDR2: SGHVS, FQNEAQ. Trimming at V came to 2 bases and at J to 1 base, leaving 3 bases not matched to a gene. As DNA, the CDR3 is TGTGCCAGCAGCTTACTAGCGGGGACTTCCTACAATGAGCAGTTCTTC. Its protein is CASSLLAGTSYNEQFF.

The chain carries TRBV11-1 and TRBJ1-1; a possible D gene is TRBD1 (5 bases). V shed 4 bases and J shed 1 base, with 10 bases lying between them. Germline V gene sequence: CDR1 SGHAT, CDR2 FQDESV (reference sequence). The CDR3 length is 14 residues. CDR3 in DNA: TGTGCCAGCAGCTCCGACCAGGGGAACACTGAAGCTTTCTTT. Its translation: CASSSDQGNTEAFF.

The chain couples TRBV28 to TRBJ1-6; 7 nucleotides agree with TRBD1. CDR3 length equals 16 residues. CDR1 is MDHEN, CDR2 SYDVKM, per germline. V gave up 4 bases and J gave up 8 bases; unmatched junction bases: 11. The CDR3 here is CASSSRPGQTYSPLHF. Written as DNA, the CDR3 is TGTGCCAGCAGTTCCCGTCCGGGACAGACCTATTCACCCCTCCACTTT.

The CDR3 region is CASSRGGQSSYEQYF. The CDR3 DNA reads as TGTGCCAGCTCAAGGGGGGGGCAGAGCTCCTACGAGCAGTACTTC. The chain employs TRBV27 and TRBJ2-7; D may be TRBD2 (7 bases). Per the germline V gene, CDR1 is MNHEY and CDR2 is SMNVEV (reference sequence). Between the trimmed V and J ends, which lost 8 bases and 0 bases, there was a span of 17 bases. The CDR3 extends over 15 amino acids.

The rearrangement uses TRBV7-6 and TRBJ2-3; 7 nucleotides line up with TRBD2. J gave up 2 bases and V 2 bases, and 7 bases lay outside the gene matches. The CDR3 length is 16 residues. The germline V gene has CDR1 SGHVS and CDR2 FNYEAQ. CDR3 bases: TGTGCCAGCAGCTTAAGGGTAGCGGGTCCCACAGATACGCAGTATTTT. Translated: CASSLRVAGPTDTQYF.

The chain carries TRBV6-6 and TRBJ1-6; tentatively, D is TRBD1 (5 bases). Trimming took off 7 bases at V and 5 bases at J, with 15 bases between the two ends. The CDR3 contains 15 residues. CDR1 is MNHNY and CDR2 is SVGAGI in the germline V gene (reference sequence). The CDR3 sequence: CASTPDRPNNSPLHF. CDR3 DNA: TGTGCCAGCACCCCCGACAGACCGAATAATTCACCCCTCCACTTT.

The J gene is TRBJ1-6, the V gene TRBV7-9; D perhaps matches TRBD1 (5 bases). The CDR3 is 15 amino acids. Per germline, CDR1 SEHNR and CDR2 FQNEAQ (reference sequence). V was trimmed by 2 bases and J by 4 bases, leaving 9 bases between them. CDR3 in DNA: TGTGCCAGCAGCTTATGGGCAGGGTATAATTCACCCCTCCACTTT. It is translated as CASSLWAGYNSPLHF.

V is TRBV28 and J is TRBJ1-5, with 7 bases that match TRBD1. CDR1 and CDR2 from the germline V gene are MDHEN and SYDVKM. The CDR3 length is 14 residues. V lost 2 bases to trimming and J lost 10 bases; unmatched junction nucleotides: 8. The DNA of the CDR3 is TGTGCCAGCAGTTTAATGGGCAGGGGGATCCCCCAGCATTTT. Amino acids: CASSLMGRGIPQHF.

The V call is TRBV5-5, the J call TRBJ1-5; no clear D. The V gene's germline CDR1 is SGHKS and CDR2 YYEKEE (reference sequence). The CDR3 sequence is 13 residues long. V lost 4 bases and J 6 bases, leaving 11 bases between the germline ends. This CDR3 is CASSGEGGQPQHF. CDR3 sequence (DNA): TGTGCCAGCAGCGGCGAGGGTGGTCAGCCCCAGCATTTT.

This clone has more than one count but fewer than ten. V is TRBV6-5 and J is TRBJ1-2, with unresolved D. The CDR3 totals 13 residues. CDR1 is MNHEY, CDR2 SVGAGI, per germline. Between the trimmed V and J ends, which lost 2 bases and 7 bases, there was a span of 11 bases. The CDR3 protein is CASSYEAGRGYTF. Here the CDR3 DNA reads TGTGCCAGCAGTTACGAGGCCGGCCGTGGCTACACCTTC.

The V call is TRBV6-5, the J call TRBJ1-1; D possibly corresponds to TRBD1 (5 bases). V lost 6 bases, J lost 1 base, and 12 bases lay in between. The CDR3 spans 14 residues. The germline V gene encodes CDR1 MNHEY and CDR2 SVGAGI. For the CDR3, the DNA is TGTGCCAGCAGATTCCAGGGACCGAACACTGAAGCTTTCTTT. Translation: CASRFQGPNTEAFF.

Turning to this clone: Distinct nucleotide sequences in the sample also encode this CDR3. V usage is TRBV27 and J usage is TRBJ1-2; D possibly corresponds to TRBD1 (6 bases). V lost 5 bases and J 1 base, leaving 11 bases between the germline ends. The germline V gene has CDR1 MNHEY and CDR2 SMNVEV (reference sequence). CDR3 length: 14 amino acids. The CDR3 region is CASSLQGGNYGYTF. The CDR3 DNA follows: TGTGCCAGCAGTCTCCAAGGGGGTAACTATGGCTACACCTTC.

This clone was counted a single time. The same CDR3 also results from other DNA sequences found in this sample. The chain carries TRBV28 and TRBJ1-3; D is undetermined. This CDR3 is built from 12 residues. Between the trimmed V and J ends, which lost 5 bases and 4 bases, there was a span of 6 bases. Germline loops: CDR1 MDHEN, CDR2 SYDVKM. DNA of the CDR3: TGTGCCAGCAGTCCCCCGGGAAACACCATATATTTT. Translating it yields CASSPPGNTIYF.

The rearrangement uses TRBV3-1 (or the pseudogene TRBV3-2) and TRBJ1-1; 8 bases map to TRBD1. The CDR3 runs to 15 residues. V gave up 3 bases and J gave up 7 bases; unmatched junction bases: 10. Per the germline V gene, CDR1 is LGHDT and CDR2 is YNNKEL (reference sequence). The CDR3 here is CASSQVGQGWLEAFF. Here the CDR3 DNA reads TGTGCCAGCAGCCAGGTCGGACAGGGATGGCTTGAAGCTTTCTTT.

The chain uses TRBV11-2 and TRBJ2-5, with D possibly being TRBD1 or TRBD2 (5 bases each). Trimming removed 3 bases at V and 5 bases at J, with 10 bases between. The CDR3 consists of 13 residues. Germline CDR1 and CDR2: SGHAT and FQNNGV. CDR3 in amino acids: CASSFGTAETQYF. Here the CDR3 DNA reads TGTGCCAGCAGCTTCGGGACGGCGGAGACCCAGTACTTC.

The genes are TRBV5-1 and TRBJ2-3; possibly TRBD2 for D (5 bases). The germline CDR1 and CDR2 sequences are SGHRS and YFSETQ. The germline V and J ends were trimmed by 4 bases and 9 bases, with 15 bases remaining between them. This CDR3 contains 13 residues. CDR3 amino acids: CASSPAPPGTQYF. The DNA for the CDR3 is TGCGCCAGCAGCCCCGCTCCTCCGGGAACGCAGTATTTT. Based on the CDR3 plus reference TRBV5-1 and TRBJ2-3, the full variable domain is KAGVTQTPRYLIKTRGQQVTLSCSPISGHRSVSWYQQTPGQGLQFLFEYFSETQRNKGNFPGRFSGRQFSNSRSEMNVSTLELGDSALYLCASSPAPPGTQYFGPGTRLTVL.

The V gene is TRBV4-1, the J gene TRBJ1-1; D remains ambiguous. V lost 1 base to trimming and J lost 0 bases, with 3 bases between them. Germline V lookup: CDR1 MGHRA, CDR2 YSYEKL. There are 13 residues in the CDR3. CDR3 bases: TGCGCCAGCAGCCAAGCGGTGAACACTGAAGCTTTCTTT. It translates to CASSQAVNTEAFF.

V is TRBV5-5 and J is TRBJ1-2; possible D gene TRBD1, 6 bases. Trimming pared 0 bases from V and 0 bases from J, leaving 9 bases between. The CDR3 consists of 15 residues. Per the germline V gene, CDR1 is SGHKS and CDR2 is YYEKEE (reference sequence). The CDR3: CASSLEDRSNYGYTF. CDR3 nucleotide sequence: TGTGCCAGCAGCTTGGAGGACAGATCTAACTATGGCTACACCTTC.

The rearrangement links TRBV4-2 to TRBJ1-6; D uncertain. Trimming took off 0 bases at V and 1 base at J, with 7 bases between the two ends. In germline, CDR1 is LGHNA, CDR2 YNFKEQ. The CDR3 has 16 amino acids. CDR3 region: CASSQDTASYNSPLHF. CDR3 nucleotide sequence: TGTGCCAGCAGCCAAGACACTGCTTCCTATAATTCACCCCTCCACTTT.

In nucleotides, the CDR3 is TGTGCCAGCAGTTCCCCGGGTGGGGGTCCCTACGAGCAGTACTTC. Amino acid sequence: CASSSPGGGPYEQYF. The chain combines TRBV6-2 or TRBV6-3 with TRBJ2-7; perhaps D is TRBD1 or TRBD2 (5 bases each). Germline assignment: CDR1 MNHEY and CDR2 SVGEGT. There are 15 residues in the CDR3. Trimming shortened V by 4 bases and J by 2 bases, and 15 bases separated the two germline ends.

The chain carries TRBV13 and TRBJ2-5; the match to TRBD2 covers 11 bases. CDR3 size: 16 residues. The V gene's germline CDR1 is PRHDT and CDR2 FYEKMQ (reference sequence). Trimming removed 1 base from V and 5 bases from J; junction bases left unmatched: 6. CDR3 in DNA: TGTGCCAGCAGCTTAGATAGCGGGGGGGCCGGGGAGACCCAGTACTTC. It encodes CASSLDSGGAGETQYF.

CDR3 DNA sequence: TGTGCCAGCAGCAAAGAGTGCAGGACCACTAACTATGGCTACACCTTC. Residues: CASSKECRTTNYGYTF. The rearrangement links TRBV21-1 to TRBJ1-2. TRBV21-1 is recorded as a pseudogene. The CDR3 extends over 16 amino acids.

The chain is built from TRBV28 and TRBJ2-1; TRBD2 matches at 8 bases. Germline V gene data show CDR1 as MDHEN and CDR2 as SYDVKM. The CDR3 is made up of 15 amino acids. V shed 8 bases, J shed 9 bases, and the junction held 15 bases outside the gene matches. The CDR3 sequence: CASSPGGGPTIEQFF. CDR3 DNA: TGTGCCAGCTCTCCCGGGGGGGGTCCTACAATTGAGCAGTTCTTC.

The V gene is TRBV7-9, the J gene TRBJ1-1; D gene ambiguous. The CDR3 is made up of 13 amino acids. The germline CDR1 and CDR2 sequences are SEHNR and FQNEAQ (reference sequence). The V end was cut by 1 base, the J end by 5 bases, with 8 bases between. CDR3 in amino acids: CASSLGSTTEAFF. As DNA, the CDR3 is TGTGCCAGCAGCTTAGGTAGTACGACTGAAGCTTTCTTT. The full variable domain, in which reference TRBV7-9 and TRBJ1-1 provide the parts outside the CDR3, is DTGVSQNPRHKITKRGQNVTFRCDPISEHNRLYWYRQTLGQGPEFLTYFQNEAQLEKSRLLSDRFSAERPKGSFSTLEIQRTEQGDSAMYLCASSLGSTTEAFFGQGTRLTVV.

This chain uses TRBV5-1 with TRBJ1-1; tentatively, D is TRBD1 (5 bases). The germline CDR1 and CDR2 sequences are SGHRS and YFSETQ. This CDR3 is built from 16 residues. The germline V and J ends were trimmed by 1 base and 1 base, with 14 bases remaining between them. The CDR3 nucleotides read TGCGCCAGCAGCTTGAGATCCCAAGGGGCGAACACTGAAGCTTTCTTT. Encoded protein: CASSLRSQGANTEAFF.

V and J are TRBV18 and TRBJ1-4; 7 positions agree with TRBD1. CDR1 and CDR2 from the germline V gene are KGHSH and LQKENI. The junction had 11 bases not matched to a gene; V was cut back by 3 bases and J by 4 bases. There are 17 residues in the CDR3. This chain's CDR3 is CASSPQWTGTDNEKLFF. The DNA for the CDR3 is TGTGCCAGCTCACCTCAATGGACCGGGACAGATAATGAAAAACTGTTTTTT.

This clone is a singleton in its sample. The chain uses TRBV5-4 and TRBJ2-2; no definite D call. V lost 4 bases to trimming and J lost 2 bases, with 3 bases between them. CDR1 is SGHNT, CDR2 YYREEE, per germline (reference sequence). The CDR3 spans 12 residues. CDR3 residues: CASSHNTGELFF. CDR3 nucleotide sequence: TGTGCCAGCAGCCACAACACCGGGGAGCTGTTTTTT.

V is TRBV28 and J is TRBJ1-5; 8 positions match TRBD1. Unmatched junction bases numbered 4, after V lost 4 bases and J lost 2 bases. The CDR3 covers 15 residues. Germline loops: CDR1 MDHEN, CDR2 SYDVKM. The CDR3 nucleotides read TGTGCCAGCAGTTCACTGACAGGGGGCAATCAGCCCCAGCATTTT. Amino acid sequence: CASSSLTGGNQPQHF.

This clone has a single count. The chain couples TRBV10-3 to TRBJ1-4; 9 bases fit TRBD1. Germline values: CDR1 ENHRY, CDR2 SYGVKD. V lost 9 bases and J lost 4; bases outside the gene matches: 6. The CDR3 totals 14 residues. The DNA of the CDR3 is TGTGCCATAGGACAGGGGTTTCTTAATGAAAAACTGTTTTTT. Translating it yields CAIGQGFLNEKLFF.

This rearrangement joins TRBV30 to TRBJ2-3; 13 bases align to TRBD2. Germline CDR1 GTSNPN, CDR2 SVGIG (reference sequence). This CDR3 has 15 residues. V trimming: 2 bases; J trimming: 6 bases; junction bases outside the gene matches: 5. The CDR3 DNA is TGTGCCTGGAGTCCGGGACTAGCGGGGATGGATACGCAGTATTTT. Translation: CAWSPGLAGMDTQYF.

This clone was detected once. This rearrangement joins TRBV5-1 to TRBJ2-1; D call uncertain. Looked up from germline, CDR1 is SGHRS and CDR2 is YFSETQ. This CDR3 comprises 13 residues. V was cut by 4 bases and J by 9 bases, with 14 bases left in between. The CDR3 spells CASSPEPGREQFF. The CDR3 region has the DNA TGCGCCAGCAGCCCAGAACCCGGGCGTGAGCAGTTCTTC.